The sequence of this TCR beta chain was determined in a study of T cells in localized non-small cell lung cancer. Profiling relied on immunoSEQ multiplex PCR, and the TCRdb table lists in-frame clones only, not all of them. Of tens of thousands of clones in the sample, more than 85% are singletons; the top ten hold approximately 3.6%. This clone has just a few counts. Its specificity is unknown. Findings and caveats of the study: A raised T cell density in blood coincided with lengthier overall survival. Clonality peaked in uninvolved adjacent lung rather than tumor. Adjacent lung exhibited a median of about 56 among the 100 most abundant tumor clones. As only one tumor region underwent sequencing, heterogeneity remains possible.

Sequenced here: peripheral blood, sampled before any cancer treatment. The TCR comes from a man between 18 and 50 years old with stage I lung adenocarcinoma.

This chain's CDR3 is CAISESRQGDSPLHF. The CDR3, as DNA: TGTGCCATCAGTGAGTCTCGACAGGGGGATTCACCCCTCCACTTT. The gene calls are TRBV10-3 and TRBJ1-6; TRBD1 matches at 9 bases. The CDR3 consists of 15 residues. CDR1 and CDR2 (germline): ENHRY, SYGVKD. J gave up 8 bases and V 0 bases, and 2 bases lay outside the gene matches.